This T cell receptor (beta chain) appears in the sequencing data of a study of glioma-infiltrating T cells after dendritic cell vaccination. Primers: 60 V beta forward and 13 J beta reverse. Sequencing used immunoSEQ multiplex PCR; TCRdb keeps in-frame clones, though not all of them. The sample consists of fewer than 50,000 clones, less than 90% of them appearing once. The source was blood, collected before dendritic cell vaccination. The source of this sequence is a human donor with glioblastoma.

CDR3 coding DNA: TGTGCCTGGAATGGGGACACAAATCAGCCCCAGCATTTT. Translating it yields CAWNGDTNQPQHF. The gene calls are TRBV30 and TRBJ1-5; D perhaps matches TRBD1 (6 bases). The germline V gene encodes CDR1 GTSNPN and CDR2 SVGIG (reference sequence). The CDR3 extends over 13 amino acids. Trimming removed 4 bases from V and 4 bases from J, with 11 bases in between.